The present T cell receptor beta chain was sequenced within a study of blood T cell repertoires in COVID-19. Study overall: Sites across the United States, Italy and Spain contributed samples from acute and convalescent COVID-19. Sources were T cells, B-cell-depleted T cells, or PBMCs; the material itself was cDNA or gDNA.

The CDR3 is made up of 15 amino acids. Trimming removed 7 bases at V and 0 bases at J, with 15 bases between. CDR1 is MNHNY and CDR2 is SVGAGI in the germline V gene (reference sequence). Authors' processing steps: Reference gene primer amplification yielded estimated nucleated cell counts. Some clones are missing from TCRdb's copy, which holds only in-frame ones; the method was immunoSEQ multiplex PCR. The V and J calls and clone size were taken over from that table, and D and trimming were inferred from the DNA. The sample includes over 200,000 clones, just over 85% seen only once; the top ten take over 2%.

The V call is TRBV6-6, the J call TRBJ1-2; tentative D call: TRBD1 (5 bases). The sample comprised peripheral blood. The source of this sequence is a man aged 25-40 years who had recovered from COVID-19. The CDR3 sequence: CASKVLGGANYGYTF. In DNA, the CDR3 is TGTGCCAGCAAAGTGCTGGGGGGGGCTAACTATGGCTACACCTTC.